This T cell receptor (beta chain) appears in the sequencing data of a study of early stage breast cancer tumors. Study information: Of fewer than 20 invasive breast tumors, more than nine were hormone receptor-positive, HER2-negative.

This clone was recorded once. Its antigen is as yet unknown. The adjacent normal breast tissue was taken roughly 1.8-4.5 cm from the tumor. Assay used: immunoSEQ multiplex PCR; TCRdb lists only in-frame clones, some missing. The sample lists some 9,700 clones; around 81% were seen once. Broader study findings: Comparing each tissue with blood distinguished tumor from normal in most of the 16 patients. Tumors had roughly 2.4-fold higher T cell density and higher clonality than adjacent normal breast tissue.

CDR1 is PRHDT and CDR2 is FYEKMQ in the germline V gene (reference sequence). The CDR3 is 14 residues long. V was shortened by 2 bases and J by 7 bases, with 12 bases between the two germline ends. Sequencing was carried out using normal breast tissue next to the tumor. The TCR was taken from a person aged 35 to 50 with breast cancer. The gene calls are TRBV13 and TRBJ2-1; weak D call: TRBD1 (5 bases). The CDR3 DNA reads TGTGCCAGCAGCTTAAGGCAGGGAAAGAATGAGCAGTTCTTC. It specifies CASSLRQGKNEQFF.